Following are 20 T cell receptor beta chains from one sample sequenced in a study of T cells in Graves' hyperthyroidism and ophthalmopathy (dated by TCRdb to between 2017 and 2020). Library preparation used multiplex PCR. This sample was sequenced with an Illumina HiSeq 2000. The TCR beta CDR3 regions were amplified from RNA transcripts. The first round of RT-PCR for the TCR CDR3 was performed with the HTBI primer set and the Qiagen OneStep RT-PCR kit. TCRdb reworked the public reads: Q25 trimming with fastp, MiXCR clone assembly, productive beta chains retained. CDR3 protein duplicates are merged, each entry listing the most common genes and DNA. The sample profile shows around 600,000 distinct CDR3 sequences; approximately 15% of them were found once. The top ten clonotypes cover approximately 7.4% of the sample. The specimen sequenced was blood. These receptors came from a woman younger than 45 with Graves' hyperthyroidism.

This clonotype was seen a handful of times. V is TRBV12-3 or TRBV12-4 and J is TRBJ2-1; D is possibly TRBD2 (7 bases). This CDR3 contains 17 residues. V lost 6 bases to trimming and J lost 1 base, with 19 bases between them. CDR3 in DNA: TGTGCCAGCAGGGGGGGGCAGGCACCGTGGTCCTACAATGAGCAGTTCTTC. As protein: CASRGGQAPWSYNEQFF.

To note about this clonotype: A much bigger clone sits one base away, suggesting this may be a read error. The rearrangement links TRBV20-1 to TRBJ2-7, with TRBD1 identical over 12 bases. This CDR3 comprises 14 residues. Per the germline V gene, CDR1 is DFQATT and CDR2 is SNEGSKA (reference sequence). CDR3 DNA sequence: TGCAGTACTAGATCCGGGACAGGGGGCATGGAGCAGTACTTC. This codes for CSTRSGTGGMEQYF.

This chain uses TRBV11-2 with TRBJ2-7; D gene unclear. V was cut by 3 bases and J by 5 bases, with 17 bases left in between. The CDR3 sequence is 15 residues long. Germline V CDR1 and CDR2: SGHAT, FQNNGV. CDR3 in amino acids: CASSFNPRLLDEQYF. The CDR3 coding sequence is TGTGCCAGCAGCTTCAATCCCCGACTTCTCGACGAGCAGTACTTC.

This clonotype was counted many times. This chain joins TRBV30 and TRBJ1-1; D ambiguous. This CDR3 is 12 amino acids long. CDR1 and CDR2 from the germline V gene are GTSNPN and SVGIG (reference sequence). The CDR3 reads CVSVPINTEAFF. The CDR3 bases are TGTGTCTCCGTCCCTATTAACACTGAAGCTTTCTTT.

The V gene is TRBV11-2, the J gene TRBJ2-7; 9 nucleotides align to TRBD2. V lost 4 bases and J lost 4; bases outside the gene matches: 14. The CDR3 covers 17 residues. CDR1 is SGHAT and CDR2 is FQNNGV in the germline V gene. In nucleotides, the CDR3 is TGTGCCAGCAGCTACCCACCTGGACTAGCGAGAGTTTACGAGCAGTACTTC. Its translation is CASSYPPGLARVYEQYF.

The chain links TRBV7-9 to TRBJ2-1; TRBD2 aligns across 13 bases. V lost 2 bases to trimming and J lost 8 bases; unmatched junction nucleotides: 12. CDR3 length: 18 residues. The V gene's germline CDR1 is SEHNR and CDR2 FQNEAQ (reference sequence). The CDR3 DNA follows: TGTGCCAGCAGCTTAAGGAGTGGACTAGCGGGAGTCAATGATGAGCAGTTCTTC. Protein sequence: CASSLRSGLAGVNDEQFF.

Note on this clonotype: A much larger clonotype is one base distant, so this may be a read error. The chain recombines TRBV5-1 with TRBJ2-1; 10 bases are a match to TRBD2. The junction had 7 bases not matched to a gene; V was cut back by 3 bases and J by 7 bases. The CDR3 is 15 amino acids. Germline V gives CDR1 SGHRS, CDR2 YFSETQ. DNA of the CDR3: TGCGCCAGCAGCTCGGGAGCGGGAGGGGGAAATGAGCAGTTCTTC. It translates to CASSSGAGGGNEQFF.

The chain joins TRBV6-1 to TRBJ1-5; the D is unclear. CDR3 size: 16 residues. CDR1 is MNHNS and CDR2 is SASEGT in the germline V gene. Trimming removed 2 bases at V and 2 bases at J, with 13 bases between. In DNA, the CDR3 is TGTGCCAGCAGTGAATTCCACGTTACAGGCAATCAGCCCCAGCATTTT. Its protein is CASSEFHVTGNQPQHF.

This clonotype was observed many times. The chain couples TRBV27 to TRBJ2-1; D may be TRBD1 or TRBD2 (5 bases each). Between the trimmed V and J ends, which lost 3 bases and 4 bases, there was a span of 13 bases. The CDR3 runs 15 residues. Looked up from germline, CDR1 is MNHEY and CDR2 is SMNVEV (reference sequence). This chain's CDR3 is CASSFGEPGYNEQFF. In DNA, the CDR3 is TGTGCCAGCAGTTTTGGGGAGCCAGGGTACAATGAGCAGTTCTTC.

At least ten counts were recorded for this clonotype. The chain joins TRBV2 to TRBJ1-1; 9 bases map to TRBD1. V lost 8 bases and J lost 1; bases outside the gene matches: 2. Looked up from germline, CDR1 is SNHLY and CDR2 is FYNNEI. This CDR3 has 13 amino acids. The CDR3 DNA reads as TGTGCCAGCCGGACAGGGGCGAACACTGAAGCTTTCTTT. It yields the protein CASRTGANTEAFF.

The chain combines TRBV20-1 with TRBJ2-5, with 13 bases fitting TRBD2. The CDR3 consists of 15 residues. The germline gives CDR1 DFQATT, CDR2 SNEGSKA (reference sequence). The V and J ends lost 5 bases and 4 bases, in that order; junction bases with no gene match: 7. The CDR3 sequence: CSAWTSGRLPETQYF. CDR3 DNA: TGCAGTGCTTGGACTAGCGGGAGACTCCCAGAGACCCAGTACTTC.

This clonotype has at least ten counts. This chain links TRBV30 with TRBJ2-1; 8 positions agree with TRBD1. Germline lookup yields CDR1 GTSNPN and CDR2 SVGIG (reference sequence). CDR3 length equals 13 residues. With 0 bases clipped from V and 5 bases from J, the junction kept 0 bases outside the gene matches. Written as DNA, the CDR3 is TGTGCCTGGAGTGTACAGGGGGACAATGAGCAGTTCTTC. It is translated as CAWSVQGDNEQFF.

The chain has TRBV3-2 and TRBJ2-7; the table's TRBD2 call for D was not verified on the DNA. TRBV3-2 is a recognized pseudogene. The CDR3 is 14 residues long. This chain's CDR3 is CASSQAHGTAEQYF. The DNA of the CDR3 is TGTGCCAGCAGCCAAGCTCACGGGACGGCGGAGCAGTACTTC.

A remark on this clonotype: A much larger clone differs from this one at a single base, so this may be a read error. J is TRBJ2-7 and V is TRBV15, with TRBD1 identical over 7 bases. Germline V gives CDR1 LNHNV, CDR2 YYDKDF (reference sequence). The trim removed 8 bases at V and 2 bases at J, leaving 12 bases unmatched. This CDR3 has 15 amino acids. This CDR3 reads CATQRTRDSTYEQYF. For the CDR3, the DNA is TGTGCCACCCAGCGCACCCGGGACAGCACCTACGAGCAGTACTTC.

The V gene is TRBV27, the J gene TRBJ2-4; TRBD2 is a possible D gene (7 bases). The CDR3 has 15 residues. V lost 6 bases, J lost 7 bases, and 19 bases lay in between. CDR1 is MNHEY and CDR2 is SMNVEV in the germline V gene (reference sequence). In DNA form, the CDR3 reads TGTGCCAGCAGCAGGGGCGGGAGAACCTGGAACATTCAGTACTTC. It specifies CASSRGGRTWNIQYF.

This clonotype was counted many times. V gene TRBV5-1 combines with J gene TRBJ1-2; no clear D. V was shortened by 1 base and J by 7 bases, with 8 bases between the two germline ends. The CDR3 loop spans 12 amino acids. Germline CDR1 and CDR2: SGHRS and YFSETQ. The CDR3 region is CASSLSIGGYTF. In DNA form, the CDR3 reads TGCGCCAGCAGCTTGTCCATCGGTGGCTACACCTTC.

The chain is built from TRBV20-1 and TRBJ2-7, with 7 positions matching TRBD2. The CDR3 contains 13 residues. Germline CDR1 and CDR2: DFQATT and SNEGSKA (reference sequence). V trimming: 6 bases; J trimming: 3 bases; junction bases outside the gene matches: 8. The CDR3 is CSALGLDIYEQYF. CDR3 nucleotides: TGCAGTGCCCTCGGACTAGATATCTACGAGCAGTACTTC.

J is TRBJ1-1 and V is TRBV9, with D perhaps matching TRBD1 (6 bases). Trimming shortened V by 3 bases and J by 6 bases, and 12 bases separated the two germline ends. This CDR3 comprises 13 residues. Looked up from germline, CDR1 is SGDLS and CDR2 is YYNGEE. Written as DNA, the CDR3 is TGTGCCAGCAGCGCCGGGACAAGGTCTGAAGCTTTCTTT. Translation gives CASSAGTRSEAFF.

The chain has TRBV5-6 and TRBJ2-2; 8 bases are a match to TRBD2. This CDR3 is 17 amino acids long. Germline assignment: CDR1 SGHDT and CDR2 YYEEEE. Trimming cost V 3 bases and J 1 base; bases outside gene matches: 8. The CDR3 protein is CASSSSRLAQNTGELFF. CDR3 sequence (DNA): TGTGCCAGCAGCTCCTCAAGACTAGCGCAGAACACCGGGGAGCTGTTTTTT.

About this clonotype: A read error is possible here, since a much larger clone lies one base away. V gene TRBV6-1 combines with J gene TRBJ2-7; D remains ambiguous. V lost 4 bases, J lost 2 bases, and 6 bases lay in between. CDR3 size: 12 residues. Germline CDR1 reads MNHNS; CDR2 reads SASEGT. CDR3 DNA: TGTGCCAGCAGTGGTTATACCTACGAGCAGTACTTC. Translating gives CASSGYTYEQYF.